Included here is one T cell receptor beta chain sequence, with context. The antigen is unknown. This sample was included in a study of CD4+ T cells in melanoma. Whole-study results and caveats: Reportedly, melanoma neoantigen-specific CD4+ T cells showed varied differentiation states. A reported correlation linked neoantigen-specific CD4+ T cells to CD8+, macrophage and B cell function.

This CDR3 has 18 residues. The V gene end was trimmed by 4 bases and the J gene end by 4 bases; junction bases not matched to a gene: 14. Germline V lookup: CDR1 SGHNT, CDR2 YYREEE (reference sequence). Using immunoSEQ multiplex PCR, the repertoire was profiled, and TCRdb retains in-frame clones only, with some absent. The table lists about 140,000 clones, about 93% of them singletons. The source is a human donor with melanoma. The chain employs TRBV5-4 and TRBJ1-2, with 12 bases fitting TRBD1. The chain's CDR3 is CASSDMTGTGGLGYGYTF. The CDR3 nucleotides are TGTGCCAGCAGCGACATGACAGGGACAGGGGGCCTCGGCTATGGCTACACCTTC.